This TCR beta chain was captured in a study of cytomegalovirus exposure and HLA in healthy donors. Notes on the study in general: The authors confirmed in vitro that three CMV-associated chains were specific for CMV antigens. Cytomegalovirus association was listed for about 160 TCR beta chains. Rare TCR sequences predominated, though certain public TCRs were found in many donors.

Points on this clone: Antigen: not known.

Profiled with immunoSEQ multiplex PCR; TCRdb holds only in-frame clones, not every one. The sample contains some 170,000 clones, roughly 86% of which appear only once. The CDR3 loop spans 15 amino acids. Trimming stripped 2 bases from V and 4 bases from J, with 12 bases between. Germline CDR1 KGHSH, CDR2 LQKENI. The chain is built from TRBV18 and TRBJ1-5, with D perhaps matching TRBD1 (6 bases). The source is a man between 18 and 35 years old in good health and CMV-seropositive. Sequences were obtained from PBMCs. CDR3: CASSPSQGRNQPQHF. The CDR3 bases are TGTGCCAGCTCACCATCACAGGGCCGTAATCAGCCCCAGCATTTT.